This is a list of T cell receptor beta chains from one sample in a study of identical twins. MiXCR was run by TCRdb on the 5' RACE reads, yielding one entry per CDR3 protein. The sample yields 1.5 million to 2 million distinct CDR3 sequences, about 31% seen once. The sequenced material came from cord blood. Receptor source: a newborn girl in good health. CDR3s include the opening cysteine and the closing phenylalanine or tryptophan. D genes are given only for firm matches. Size is omitted from some rows. Given values are once, few, many or a class for expanded clones.

TRBJ1-5,TRBV15,.,.,CATSRERGAQPQHF,TGTGCCACCAGCAGAGAGCGGGGGGCCCAGCCCCAGCATTTT
TRBJ2-5,TRBV20-1,.,.,CSASPRTAQETQYF,TGCAGTGCTAGCCCTCGGACAGCGCAAGAGACCCAGTACTTC
TRBJ2-7,TRBV10-3,.,.,CAISEKSYEQYF,TGTGCCATCAGTGAGAAGAGCTACGAGCAGTACTTC
TRBJ1-5,TRBV14,.,.,CASSQVPGRDSNQPQHF,TGTGCCAGCAGCCAAGTACCAGGGCGGGATAGCAATCAGCCCCAGCATTTT
TRBJ1-4,TRBV6-1,.,few,CASTAKGGMNEKLFF,TGTGCCAGCACCGCCAAGGGAGGGATGAATGAAAAACTGTTTTTT
TRBJ2-7,TRBV9,.,.,CASSGLSGEQYF,TGTGCCAGCAGCGGACTCTCCGGGGAGCAGTACTTC
TRBJ2-1,TRBV5-6,.,few,CASSPAPGNEQFF,TGTGCCAGCAGCCCCGCGCCGGGTAATGAGCAGTTCTTC
TRBJ2-1,TRBV9,TRBD2,.,CASSISGGAWDEQFF,TGTGCCAGCAGCATCAGCGGGGGGGCCTGGGATGAGCAGTTCTTC
TRBJ2-1,TRBV19,.,.,CASSMRSGALNNEQFF,TGTGCCAGTAGTATGAGGTCGGGGGCTCTTAACAATGAGCAGTTCTTC
TRBJ2-2,TRBV28,.,.,CASSLRSWGGNTGELFF,TGTGCCAGCAGTTTAAGGTCTTGGGGCGGCAACACCGGGGAGCTGTTTTTT
TRBJ2-7,TRBV20-1,.,.,CSASGLQGFSYEQYF,TGCAGTGCTAGCGGCTTACAGGGTTTCTCCTACGAGCAGTACTTC
TRBJ2-5,TRBV2,.,.,CASSERAPETQYF,TGTGCCAGCAGTGAGCGAGCTCCAGAGACCCAGTACTTC
TRBJ1-5,TRBV20-1,.,.,CSAQPPFGNQPQHF,TGCAGTGCCCAACCGCCGTTTGGCAATCAGCCCCAGCATTTT
TRBJ1-1,TRBV5-1,TRBD1,once,CASSAGQGGSTEAFF,TGCGCCAGCAGCGCCGGACAGGGCGGTAGCACTGAAGCTTTCTTT
TRBJ2-1,TRBV7-2,TRBD2,few,CASSGGLAAPNEQFF,TGTGCCAGCAGCGGAGGACTAGCGGCCCCTAATGAGCAGTTCTTC
TRBJ2-3,TRBV6-5,.,few,CASSNWGSTDTQYF,TGTGCCAGCAGTAACTGGGGGAGCACAGATACGCAGTATTTT
TRBJ1-2,TRBV29-1,.,.,CSVDGPSGYGYTF,TGCAGCGTTGACGGTCCGAGCGGCTATGGCTACACCTTC
TRBJ1-1,TRBV29-1,TRBD1,few,CSVPGDRGWNTEAFF,TGCAGCGTGCCGGGGGACAGGGGTTGGAACACTGAAGCTTTCTTT
TRBJ1-2,TRBV21-1,.,.,CASSKVKGQNYGYTF,TGTGCCAGCAGCAAAGTTAAGGGACAGAACTATGGCTACACCTTC
TRBJ2-4,TRBV6-6,.,.,CASGDFLAKNIQYF,TGTGCCAGCGGAGACTTTTTAGCCAAAAACATTCAGTACTTC
TRBJ2-3,TRBV7-2,TRBD2,few,CASSLAGLVPDTQYF,TGTGCCAGCAGCTTAGCGGGACTAGTCCCAGATACGCAGTATTTT
TRBJ2-7,TRBV12-3/TRBV12-4,.,.,CASTLAQGYNEQYF,TGTGCCAGCACCTTAGCGCAGGGATACAATGAGCAGTACTTC
TRBJ2-3,TRBV4-2,TRBD2,.,CASKTGTSGGDTQYF,TGTGCCAGCAAGACCGGGACTAGCGGGGGAGATACGCAGTATTTT
TRBJ2-2,TRBV29-1,.,once,CSATRGGELFF,TGCAGCGCCACGAGGGGCGGGGAGCTGTTTTTT
TRBJ2-1,TRBV5-1,TRBD2,.,CASGTGTSGSDEQFF,TGCGCCAGCGGGACCGGGACTAGCGGGAGTGATGAGCAGTTCTTC
TRBJ2-3,TRBV28,.,few,CATEFFGRTDTQYF,TGTGCCACCGAGTTCTTCGGCCGCACAGATACGCAGTATTTT
TRBJ2-3,TRBV20-1,.,.,CSARRGSITDTQYF,TGCAGTGCTAGAAGGGGGTCGATCACAGATACGCAGTATTTT
TRBJ2-3,TRBV9,.,few,CASSVEGWDTQYF,TGTGCCAGCAGCGTTGAGGGATGGGATACGCAGTATTTT